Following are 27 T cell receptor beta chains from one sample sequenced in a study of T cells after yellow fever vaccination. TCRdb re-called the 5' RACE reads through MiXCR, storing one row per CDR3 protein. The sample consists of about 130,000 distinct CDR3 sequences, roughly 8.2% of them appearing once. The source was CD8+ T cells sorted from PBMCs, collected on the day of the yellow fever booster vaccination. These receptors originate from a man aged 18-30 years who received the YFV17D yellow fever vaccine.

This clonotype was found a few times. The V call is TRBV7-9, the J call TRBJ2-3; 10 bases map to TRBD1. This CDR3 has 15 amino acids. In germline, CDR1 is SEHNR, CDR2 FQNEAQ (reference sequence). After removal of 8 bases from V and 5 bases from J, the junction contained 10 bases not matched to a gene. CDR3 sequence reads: CASGLRDRGQDTQYF. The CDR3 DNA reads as TGTGCCAGCGGACTCCGGGACAGGGGACAAGATACGCAGTATTTT.

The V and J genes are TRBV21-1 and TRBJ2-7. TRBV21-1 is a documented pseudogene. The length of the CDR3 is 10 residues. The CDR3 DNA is TGTGCCAGCAGCAAAGGCGAGCAGTACGTC. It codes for CASSKGEQYV.

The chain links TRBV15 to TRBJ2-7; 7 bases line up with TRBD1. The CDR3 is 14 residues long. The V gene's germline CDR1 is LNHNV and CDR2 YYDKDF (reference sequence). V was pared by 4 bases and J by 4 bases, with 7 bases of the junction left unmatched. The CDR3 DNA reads TGTGCCACCAGCACCAGACAGGGATGGTACGAGCAGTACTTC. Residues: CATSTRQGWYEQYF.

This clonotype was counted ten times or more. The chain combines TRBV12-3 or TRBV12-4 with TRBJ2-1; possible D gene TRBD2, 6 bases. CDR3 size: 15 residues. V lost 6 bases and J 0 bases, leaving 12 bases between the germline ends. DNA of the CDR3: TGTGCCAGCAGGGGGGACGGGAGCTCCTACAATGAGCAGTTCTTC. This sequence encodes CASRGDGSSYNEQFF.

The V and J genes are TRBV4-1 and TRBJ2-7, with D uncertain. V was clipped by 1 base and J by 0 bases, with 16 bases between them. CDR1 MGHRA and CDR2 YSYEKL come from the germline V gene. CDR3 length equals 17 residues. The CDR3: CASSQVLGRYSSYEQYV. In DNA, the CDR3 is TGCGCCAGCAGCCAAGTACTCGGCAGGTATAGCTCCTACGAGCAGTACGTC.

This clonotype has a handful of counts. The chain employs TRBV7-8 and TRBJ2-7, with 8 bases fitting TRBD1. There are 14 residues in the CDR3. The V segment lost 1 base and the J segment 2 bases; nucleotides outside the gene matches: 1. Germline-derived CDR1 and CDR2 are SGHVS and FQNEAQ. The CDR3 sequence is CASSLETGAYEQYF. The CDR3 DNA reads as TGTGCCAGCAGCTTAGAGACAGGGGCCTACGAGCAGTACTTC.

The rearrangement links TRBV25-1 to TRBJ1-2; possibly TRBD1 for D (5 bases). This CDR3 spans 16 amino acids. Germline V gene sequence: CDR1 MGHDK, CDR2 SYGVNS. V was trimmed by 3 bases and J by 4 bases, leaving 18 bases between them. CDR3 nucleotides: TGTGCCAGCAGTGATTGGGGGACGGAGGTCGCCTATGGCTACACCTTC. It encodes CASSDWGTEVAYGYTF.

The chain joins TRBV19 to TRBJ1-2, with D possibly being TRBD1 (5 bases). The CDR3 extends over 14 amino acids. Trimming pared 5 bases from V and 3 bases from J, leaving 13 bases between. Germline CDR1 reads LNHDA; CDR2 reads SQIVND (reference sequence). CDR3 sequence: CASSVGGRDYGYTF. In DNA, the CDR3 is TGTGCCAGTAGTGTCGGGGGTAGAGACTATGGCTACACCTTC.

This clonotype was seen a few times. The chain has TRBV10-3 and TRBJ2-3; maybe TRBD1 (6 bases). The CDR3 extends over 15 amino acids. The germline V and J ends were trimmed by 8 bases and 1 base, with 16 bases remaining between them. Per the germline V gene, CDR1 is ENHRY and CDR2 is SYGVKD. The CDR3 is CAIRREGVGTDTQYF. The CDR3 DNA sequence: TGTGCCATCCGACGAGAGGGGGTCGGCACAGATACGCAGTATTTT.

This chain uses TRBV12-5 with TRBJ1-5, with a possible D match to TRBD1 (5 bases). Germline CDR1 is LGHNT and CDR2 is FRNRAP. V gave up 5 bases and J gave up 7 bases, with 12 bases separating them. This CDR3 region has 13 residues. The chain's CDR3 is CASGRPGRQPQHF. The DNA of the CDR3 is TGTGCTAGTGGTCGTCCAGGGAGGCAGCCCCAGCATTTT.

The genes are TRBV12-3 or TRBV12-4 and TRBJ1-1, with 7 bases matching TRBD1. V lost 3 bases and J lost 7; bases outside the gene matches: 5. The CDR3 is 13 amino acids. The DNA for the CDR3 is TGTGCCAGCAGTTTTACAGGGGCGAGTGAAGCTTTCTTT. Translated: CASSFTGASEAFF.

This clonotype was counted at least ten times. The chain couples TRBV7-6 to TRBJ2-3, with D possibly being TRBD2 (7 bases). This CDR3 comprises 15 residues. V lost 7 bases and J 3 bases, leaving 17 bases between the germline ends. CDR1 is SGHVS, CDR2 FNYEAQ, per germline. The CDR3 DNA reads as TGTGCCAGCACCCTGGGGGGGGCAGTAACAGATACGCAGTATTTT. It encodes CASTLGGAVTDTQYF.

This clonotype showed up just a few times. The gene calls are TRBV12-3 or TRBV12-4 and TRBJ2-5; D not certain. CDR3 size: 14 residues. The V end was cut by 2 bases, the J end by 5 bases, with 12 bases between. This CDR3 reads CASSLYGSGETQYF. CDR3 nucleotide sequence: TGTGCCAGCAGTTTATATGGGTCTGGGGAGACCCAGTACTTC.

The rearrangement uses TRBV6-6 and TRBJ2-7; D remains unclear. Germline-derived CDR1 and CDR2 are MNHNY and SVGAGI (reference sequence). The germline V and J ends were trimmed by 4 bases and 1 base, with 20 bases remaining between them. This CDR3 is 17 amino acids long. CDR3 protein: CASSSTPRPTGSYEQYV. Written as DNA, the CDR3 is TGTGCCAGCAGTTCCACCCCTAGACCCACCGGGTCCTACGAGCAGTACGTC.

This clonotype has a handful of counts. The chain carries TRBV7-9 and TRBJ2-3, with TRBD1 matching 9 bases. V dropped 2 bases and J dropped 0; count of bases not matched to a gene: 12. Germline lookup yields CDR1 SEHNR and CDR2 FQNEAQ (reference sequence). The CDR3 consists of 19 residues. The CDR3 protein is CASSLLPGQGSGSTDTQYF. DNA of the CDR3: TGTGCCAGCAGCTTACTCCCGGGACAGGGCTCGGGAAGCACAGATACGCAGTATTTT.

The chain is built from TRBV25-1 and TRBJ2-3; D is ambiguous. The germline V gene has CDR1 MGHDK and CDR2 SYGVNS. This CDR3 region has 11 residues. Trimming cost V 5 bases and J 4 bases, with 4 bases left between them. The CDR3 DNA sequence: TGTGCCAGCAGTTGGGCAGATACGCAGTATTTT. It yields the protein CASSWADTQYF.

CDR3 amino acids: CASTTGGYYGYTF. DNA for the CDR3: TGTGCCAGCACTACAGGGGGGTACTATGGCTACACCTTC. The rearrangement uses TRBV12-3 or TRBV12-4 and TRBJ1-2, with 8 positions matching TRBD1. The CDR3 covers 13 residues. With 7 bases clipped from V and 3 bases from J, the junction kept 4 bases outside the gene matches.

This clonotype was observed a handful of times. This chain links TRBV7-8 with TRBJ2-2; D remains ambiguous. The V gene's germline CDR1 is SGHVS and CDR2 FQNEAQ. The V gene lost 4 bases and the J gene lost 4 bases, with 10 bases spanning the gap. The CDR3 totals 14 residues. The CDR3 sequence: CASSSNMGTGELFF. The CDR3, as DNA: TGTGCCAGCAGCTCCAACATGGGCACCGGGGAGCTGTTTTTT.

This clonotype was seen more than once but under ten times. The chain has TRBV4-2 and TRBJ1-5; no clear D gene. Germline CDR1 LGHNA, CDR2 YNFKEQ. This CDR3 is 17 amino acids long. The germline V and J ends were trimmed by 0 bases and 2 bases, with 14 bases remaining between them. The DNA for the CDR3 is TGTGCCAGCAGCCAAGATTTTAGGCCTCCTGGCAATCAGCCCCAGCATTTT. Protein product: CASSQDFRPPGNQPQHF.

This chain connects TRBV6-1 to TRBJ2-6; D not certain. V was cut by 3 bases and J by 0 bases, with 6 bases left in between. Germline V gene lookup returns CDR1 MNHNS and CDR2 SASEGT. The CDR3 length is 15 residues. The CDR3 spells CASSEKYSGANVLTF. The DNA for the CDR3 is TGTGCCAGCAGTGAGAAATACTCTGGGGCCAACGTCCTGACTTTC.

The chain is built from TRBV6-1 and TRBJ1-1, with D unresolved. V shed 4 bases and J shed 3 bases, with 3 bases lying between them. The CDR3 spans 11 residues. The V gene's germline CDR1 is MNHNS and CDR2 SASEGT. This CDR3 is CASSGDTEAFF. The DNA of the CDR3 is TGTGCCAGCAGTGGAGACACTGAAGCTTTCTTT.

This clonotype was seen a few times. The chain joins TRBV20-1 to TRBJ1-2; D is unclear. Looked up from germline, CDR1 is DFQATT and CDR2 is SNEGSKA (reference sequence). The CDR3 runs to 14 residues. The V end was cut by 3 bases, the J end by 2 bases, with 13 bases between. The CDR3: CSARGGERNYGYTF. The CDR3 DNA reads TGCAGTGCTAGGGGCGGGGAGAGGAACTATGGCTACACCTTC.

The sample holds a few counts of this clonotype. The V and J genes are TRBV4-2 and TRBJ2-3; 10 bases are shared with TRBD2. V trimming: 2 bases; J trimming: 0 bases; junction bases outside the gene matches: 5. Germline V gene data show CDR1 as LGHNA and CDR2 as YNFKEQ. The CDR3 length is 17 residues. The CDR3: CASSQSWTSGSTDTQYF. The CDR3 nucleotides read TGTGCCAGCAGCCAAAGTTGGACTAGCGGCAGCACAGATACGCAGTATTTT.

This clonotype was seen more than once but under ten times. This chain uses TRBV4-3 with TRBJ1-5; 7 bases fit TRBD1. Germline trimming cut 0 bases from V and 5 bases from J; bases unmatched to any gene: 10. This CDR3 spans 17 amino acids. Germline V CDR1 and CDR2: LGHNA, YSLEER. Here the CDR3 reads CASSQDTRTGPHQPQHF. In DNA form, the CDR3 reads TGCGCCAGCAGCCAAGATACGAGGACAGGTCCCCATCAGCCCCAGCATTTT.

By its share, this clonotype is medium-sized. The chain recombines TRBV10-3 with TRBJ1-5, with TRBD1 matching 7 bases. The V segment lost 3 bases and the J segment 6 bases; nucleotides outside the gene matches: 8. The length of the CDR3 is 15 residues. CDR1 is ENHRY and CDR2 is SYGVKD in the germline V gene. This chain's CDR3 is CAISDFDRVGQPQHF. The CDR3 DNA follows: TGTGCCATCAGTGATTTTGACAGGGTGGGTCAGCCCCAGCATTTT.

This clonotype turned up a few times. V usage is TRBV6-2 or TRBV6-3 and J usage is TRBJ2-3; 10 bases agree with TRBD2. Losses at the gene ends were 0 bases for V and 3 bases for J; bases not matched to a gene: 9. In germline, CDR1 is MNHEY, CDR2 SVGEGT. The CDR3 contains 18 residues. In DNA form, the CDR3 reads TGTGCCAGCAGTTACTCGCTATCCGGACTAGCGGCTACAGATACGCAGTATTTT. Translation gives CASSYSLSGLAATDTQYF.

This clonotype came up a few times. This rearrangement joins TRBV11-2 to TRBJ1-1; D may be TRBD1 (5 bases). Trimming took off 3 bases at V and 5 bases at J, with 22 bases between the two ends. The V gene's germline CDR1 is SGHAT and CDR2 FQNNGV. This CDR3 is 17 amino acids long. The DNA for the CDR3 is TGTGCCAGCAGCTTGGGGCAGCGAGGTGCGGGGGGAACTGAAGCTTTCTTT. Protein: CASSLGQRGAGGTEAFF.